This T cell receptor (beta chain) comes out of a study of T-cell memory formation after mild COVID-19. This clonotype was counted a few times. At one end, the junction sequence differs from germline, possibly due to a read error. With constant-segment primers, 5'RACE yielded cDNA libraries of TCR alpha and TCR beta that carried sample barcodes and UMIs. MiXCR, applied by TCRdb to the 5' RACE reads, yields one record per CDR3 protein. The table shows more than 70,000 distinct CDR3 sequences, with over 11% occurring only once. The origin of this receptor is an adult woman who had mild COVID-19 (a few samples of this study predate the infection). Cell type and time point are not known. The specimen was PBMCs or a T cell subset sorted from them (not recorded which).

CDR3 protein: CASSLSGGHGGYGYTF. The CDR3 DNA is TGTGCCAGCAGCTTATCCGGGGGTCACGGAGGCTATGGCTACACCTTC. V is TRBV27 and J is TRBJ1-2, with D maybe TRBD1 (5 bases). Germline CDR1 and CDR2: MNHEY and SMNVEV (reference sequence). The CDR3 totals 16 residues.